These T cell receptor beta chains were read from a single sample in a study of blood T cell repertoires in COVID-19. Method: immunoSEQ multiplex PCR; TCRdb's copy keeps in-frame clones and lacks some. Of about 250,000 clones in the sample, over 80% were seen once. The specimen sequenced was peripheral blood. The receptors stem from a middle-aged man with acute or convalescent COVID-19. CDR3s include the opening cysteine and the closing phenylalanine or tryptophan. Each record gives: CDR3 protein, V gene, D gene. A D gene is named only where the DNA matches it firmly.

CDR3aa: CASSPITGTIITNTEAFF
v_gene: TRBV19
d_gene: -

CDR3aa: CASSLDKTGSGNTIYF
v_gene: TRBV27
d_gene: -

CDR3aa: CASSDLAFGDTQYF
v_gene: TRBV6-4
d_gene: -

CDR3aa: CASSSSLERVSTDTQYF
v_gene: TRBV5-4
d_gene: -

CDR3aa: CASSETSWASYEQYF
v_gene: TRBV25-1
d_gene: -

CDR3aa: CATTLDRGLSGELFF
v_gene: TRBV19
d_gene: TRBD1

CDR3aa: CASSPQRALNTEAFF
v_gene: TRBV18
d_gene: -

CDR3aa: CASSPDGRGTQYF
v_gene: TRBV5-1
d_gene: -

CDR3aa: CASSLGAANEKLFF
v_gene: TRBV5-1
d_gene: -

CDR3aa: CASSSDRSFGNTEAFF
v_gene: TRBV19
d_gene: -

CDR3aa: CASKGGGCGNQPQHF
v_gene: TRBV21-1
d_gene: -

CDR3aa: CASSSGRNTIYF
v_gene: TRBV27
d_gene: -

CDR3aa: CASSPYRTSGYLVGTGELFF
v_gene: TRBV7-3
d_gene: TRBD2

CDR3aa: CASSADSEKPDTEAFF
v_gene: TRBV23-1
d_gene: -

CDR3aa: CASSLGSQGYEKLFF
v_gene: TRBV5-1
d_gene: -

CDR3aa: CASSRTGNEQFF
v_gene: TRBV11-3
d_gene: -

CDR3aa: CASSLGLGPRGQETQYF
v_gene: TRBV5-8
d_gene: TRBD2

CDR3aa: CASSRDSPRENVQYF
v_gene: TRBV5-1
d_gene: -

CDR3aa: CASSVDYPPASTDTQYF
v_gene: TRBV9
d_gene: -

CDR3aa: CASSSPRGGGTDTQYF
v_gene: TRBV5-1
d_gene: -

CDR3aa: CASSFGLGAETQYF
v_gene: TRBV6-5
d_gene: TRBD2

CDR3aa: CASSQDRGLGEQFF
v_gene: TRBV14
d_gene: TRBD1

CDR3aa: CASSLAGTSGSADTQYF
v_gene: TRBV19
d_gene: TRBD2

CDR3aa: CSVDQGGYTF
v_gene: TRBV29-1
d_gene: -

CDR3aa: CASSLNTDPQMNTEAFF
v_gene: TRBV7-6
d_gene: -

CDR3aa: CASSISRGLDGYTF
v_gene: TRBV5-5
d_gene: TRBD1

CDR3aa: CASSVGGKGNTEAFF
v_gene: TRBV2
d_gene: -

CDR3aa: CASTGTENSGYTF
v_gene: TRBV19
d_gene: TRBD1

CDR3aa: CASSYNSPGTEAFF
v_gene: TRBV6-5
d_gene: -